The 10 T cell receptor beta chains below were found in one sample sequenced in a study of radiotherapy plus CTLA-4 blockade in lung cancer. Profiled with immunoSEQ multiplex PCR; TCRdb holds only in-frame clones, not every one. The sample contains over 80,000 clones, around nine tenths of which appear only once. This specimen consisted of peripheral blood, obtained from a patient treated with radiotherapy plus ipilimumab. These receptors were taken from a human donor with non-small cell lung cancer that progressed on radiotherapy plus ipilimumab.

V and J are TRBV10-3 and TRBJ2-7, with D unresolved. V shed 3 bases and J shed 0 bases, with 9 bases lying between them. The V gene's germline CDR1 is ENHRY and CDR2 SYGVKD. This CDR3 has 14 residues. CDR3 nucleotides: TGTGCCATCAGTGACAGGAAGAGCTCCTACGAGCAGTACTTC. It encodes CAISDRKSSYEQYF.

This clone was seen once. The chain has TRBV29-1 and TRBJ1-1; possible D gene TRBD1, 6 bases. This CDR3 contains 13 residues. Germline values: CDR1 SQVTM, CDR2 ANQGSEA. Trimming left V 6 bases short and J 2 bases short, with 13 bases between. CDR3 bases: TGCAGCGTGATGACAGGAGTTAACACTGAAGCTTTCTTT. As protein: CSVMTGVNTEAFF.

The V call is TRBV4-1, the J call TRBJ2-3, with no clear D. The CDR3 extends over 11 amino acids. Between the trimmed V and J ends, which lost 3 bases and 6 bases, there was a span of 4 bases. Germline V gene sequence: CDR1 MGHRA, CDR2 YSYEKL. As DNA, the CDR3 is TGCGCCAGCAGCCACACGGATACGCAGTATTTT. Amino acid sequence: CASSHTDTQYF.

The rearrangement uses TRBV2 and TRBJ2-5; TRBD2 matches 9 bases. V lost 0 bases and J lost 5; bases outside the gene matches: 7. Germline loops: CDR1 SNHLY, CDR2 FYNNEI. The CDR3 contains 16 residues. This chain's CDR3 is CASSEAGGTSIETQYF. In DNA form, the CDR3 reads TGTGCCAGCAGTGAAGCGGGCGGGACTAGCATCGAGACCCAGTACTTC.

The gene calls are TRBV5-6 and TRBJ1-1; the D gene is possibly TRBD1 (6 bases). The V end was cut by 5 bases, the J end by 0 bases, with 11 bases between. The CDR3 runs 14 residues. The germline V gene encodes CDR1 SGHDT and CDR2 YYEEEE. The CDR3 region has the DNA TGTGCCAGCAGGGCAACAGGGATGAACACTGAAGCTTTCTTT. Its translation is CASRATGMNTEAFF.

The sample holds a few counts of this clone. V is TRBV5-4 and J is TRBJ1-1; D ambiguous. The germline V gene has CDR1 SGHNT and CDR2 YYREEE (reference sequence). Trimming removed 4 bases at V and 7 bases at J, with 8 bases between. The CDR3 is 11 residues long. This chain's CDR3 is CASSRVGEAFF. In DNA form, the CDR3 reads TGTGCCAGCAGCAGAGTTGGTGAAGCTTTCTTT.

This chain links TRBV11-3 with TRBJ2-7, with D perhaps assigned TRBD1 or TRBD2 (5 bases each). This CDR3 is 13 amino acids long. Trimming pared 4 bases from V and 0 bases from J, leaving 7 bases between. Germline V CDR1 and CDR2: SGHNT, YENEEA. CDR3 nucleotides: TGTGCCAGCAGCTCAGGGAGCTCCTACGAGCAGTACTTC. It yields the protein CASSSGSSYEQYF.

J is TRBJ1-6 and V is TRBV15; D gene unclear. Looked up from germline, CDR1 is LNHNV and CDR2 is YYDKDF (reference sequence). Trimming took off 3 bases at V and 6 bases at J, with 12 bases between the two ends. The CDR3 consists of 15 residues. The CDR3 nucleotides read TGTGCCACCAGCAGCCTACTGAACCCTAATTCACCCCTCCACTTT. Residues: CATSSLLNPNSPLHF.

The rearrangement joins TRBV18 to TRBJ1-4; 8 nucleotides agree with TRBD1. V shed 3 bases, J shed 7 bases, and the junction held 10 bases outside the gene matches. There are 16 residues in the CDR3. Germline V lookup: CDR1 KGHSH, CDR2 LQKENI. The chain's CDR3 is CASSPAGGALIEKLFF. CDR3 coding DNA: TGTGCCAGCTCACCGGCAGGGGGCGCATTAATTGAAAAACTGTTTTTT.

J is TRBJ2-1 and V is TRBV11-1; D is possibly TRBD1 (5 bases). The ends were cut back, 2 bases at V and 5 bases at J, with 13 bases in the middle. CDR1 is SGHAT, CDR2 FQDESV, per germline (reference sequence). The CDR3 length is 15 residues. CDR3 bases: TGTGCCAGCAGCTTATTGGGGTTCAGGGACAATGAGCAGTTCTTC. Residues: CASSLLGFRDNEQFF.